The 5 T cell receptor beta chains below all came from one sample that was sequenced in a study of blood T cell repertoires in COVID-19. Method: immunoSEQ multiplex PCR; TCRdb's copy keeps in-frame clones and lacks some. The repertoire includes around 100,000 clones, over 80% of them detected once, and 4.6% sits in the top ten. Sequencing input: peripheral blood. The receptors stem from a woman between 45 and 60 years old with acute or convalescent COVID-19.

The rearrangement uses TRBV19 and TRBJ2-2; 7 positions match TRBD2. The V segment lost 9 bases and the J segment 3 bases; nucleotides outside the gene matches: 10. Germline V gene data show CDR1 as LNHDA and CDR2 as SQIVND (reference sequence). The CDR3 has 15 residues. CDR3 sequence (DNA): TGTGCCAGCATGTCCGGGACTACTCACACCGGGGAGCTGTTTTTT. It is translated as CASMSGTTHTGELFF.

V and J are TRBV7-8 and TRBJ2-5; 10 positions agree with TRBD1. After removal of 5 bases from V and 4 bases from J, the junction contained 4 bases not matched to a gene. The CDR3 consists of 14 residues. Germline V gene lookup returns CDR1 SGHVS and CDR2 FQNEAQ. CDR3 nucleotides: TGTGCCAGCAGCCTGACAGGGGGCGGAGAGACCCAGTACTTC. Translating gives CASSLTGGGETQYF.

This rearrangement joins TRBV12-3 or TRBV12-4 to TRBJ1-1, with D unclear. This CDR3 is built from 12 residues. The V and J ends lost 3 bases and 4 bases respectively, with 6 bases between them. The CDR3 DNA is TGTGCCAGCAGTTTTAGTGCCACTGAAGCTTTCTTT. Its translation: CASSFSATEAFF.

This clone has a single count. The chain employs TRBV19 and TRBJ1-2; D gene uncertain. CDR1 LNHDA and CDR2 SQIVND come from the germline V gene (reference sequence). This CDR3 comprises 15 residues. V was shortened by 3 bases and J by 2 bases, with 13 bases between the two germline ends. CDR3 in DNA: TGTGCCAGTAGTATCGAGTTACCTTGGAACTATGGCTACACCTTC. Amino acid sequence: CASSIELPWNYGYTF.

V and J are TRBV10-3 and TRBJ1-2; tentative D call: TRBD1 (6 bases). CDR3 length equals 13 residues. The V end was cut by 7 bases, the J end by 1 base, with 10 bases between. Germline V gene sequence: CDR1 ENHRY, CDR2 SYGVKD. CDR3 residues: CAITVDSNYGYTF. CDR3 DNA: TGTGCCATCACCGTGGACAGTAACTATGGCTACACCTTC.